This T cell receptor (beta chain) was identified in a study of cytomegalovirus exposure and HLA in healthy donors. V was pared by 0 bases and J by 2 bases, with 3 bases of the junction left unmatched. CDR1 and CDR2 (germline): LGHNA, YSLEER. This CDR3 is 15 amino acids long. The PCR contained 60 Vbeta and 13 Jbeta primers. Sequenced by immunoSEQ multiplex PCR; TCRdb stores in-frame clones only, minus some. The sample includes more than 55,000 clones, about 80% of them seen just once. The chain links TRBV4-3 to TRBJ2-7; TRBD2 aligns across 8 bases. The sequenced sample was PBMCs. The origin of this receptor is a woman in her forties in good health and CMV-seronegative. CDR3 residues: CASSQDAGLAYEQYF. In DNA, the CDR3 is TGCGCCAGCAGCCAAGATGCGGGACTAGCCTACGAGCAGTACTTC.